This T cell receptor beta chain was sequenced for a study of human T cells and chemical hapten exposure. Study context: Upper-back patch tests with 0.01% DPC were read at 6 days.

TCRdb reanalysed the RACE reads using MiXCR and keeps one entry per CDR3 protein. The repertoire consists of some 90,000 distinct CDR3 sequences, with 10% to 12% occurring once and the leading ten covering 2.5% to 3.5%. Trimming took 5 bases from V and 5 from J; bases not matched to a gene: 7. CDR1 DFQATT and CDR2 SNEGSKA come from the germline V gene (reference sequence). CDR3 size: 13 residues. The sample's time point: patch test 2, 6 weeks after DPC sensitization. The treatment is: therapeutic diphenylcyclopropenone sensitization with weekly scalp DPC. There are many counts of this clonotype. V is TRBV20-1 and J is TRBJ2-5; 8 bases fit TRBD2. This clonotype was obtained from a woman aged 40-49 years with alopecia areata. Some clones in this sample may be carry-over from other donors' samples. The specimen comprised whole blood, sampled in connection with sensitization to the hapten diphenylcyclopropenone (DPC). The CDR3, as DNA: TGCAGTGCTGAAGGGGCTAGCGGGGAGACCCAGTACTTC. Amino acid sequence: CSAEGASGETQYF.